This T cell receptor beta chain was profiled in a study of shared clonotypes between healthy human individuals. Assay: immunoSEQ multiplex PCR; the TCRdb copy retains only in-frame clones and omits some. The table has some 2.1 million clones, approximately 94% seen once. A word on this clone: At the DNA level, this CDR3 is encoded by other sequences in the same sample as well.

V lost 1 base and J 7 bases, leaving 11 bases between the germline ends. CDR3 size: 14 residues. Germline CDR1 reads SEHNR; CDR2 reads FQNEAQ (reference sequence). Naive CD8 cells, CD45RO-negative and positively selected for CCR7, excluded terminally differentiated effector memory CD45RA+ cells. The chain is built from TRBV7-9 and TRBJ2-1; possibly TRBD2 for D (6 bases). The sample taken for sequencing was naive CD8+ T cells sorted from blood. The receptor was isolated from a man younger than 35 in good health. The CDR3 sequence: CASSLVLGGNEQFF. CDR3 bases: TGTGCCAGCAGCTTAGTGTTAGGAGGGAATGAGCAGTTCTTC.